The sequence of this T cell receptor beta chain was determined in a study of blood T cell repertoires in COVID-19. This CDR3 is 14 amino acids long. CDR1 and CDR2 (germline): LNHDA, SQIVND (reference sequence). Between the trimmed V and J ends, which lost 3 bases and 4 bases, there was a span of 10 bases. Original handling: Using reference gene primer amplification, nucleated cell counts were estimated. Sequencing used immunoSEQ multiplex PCR; TCRdb keeps in-frame clones, though not all of them. That table furnishes V, J and clone size, whereas the DNA furnished D and trimming. The top ten hold more than 10% of the sample, which has about 210,000 clones, 82% seen once.

The TCR originated in a woman aged 40-49 years with acute or convalescent COVID-19. Sample: peripheral blood. J is TRBJ1-5 and V is TRBV19; TRBD1 might be the D (6 bases). The CDR3 sequence is CASSIGQLNQPQHF. In DNA form, the CDR3 reads TGTGCCAGTAGTATCGGACAGTTAAATCAGCCCCAGCATTTT. Looking up the rest from reference TRBV19 and TRBJ1-5 gives the full variable domain: DGGITQSPKYLFRKEGQNVTLSCEQNLNHDAMYWYRQDPGQGLRLIYYSQIVNDFQKGDIAEGYSVSREKKESFPLTVTSAQKNPTAFYLCASSIGQLNQPQHFGDGTRLSIL.